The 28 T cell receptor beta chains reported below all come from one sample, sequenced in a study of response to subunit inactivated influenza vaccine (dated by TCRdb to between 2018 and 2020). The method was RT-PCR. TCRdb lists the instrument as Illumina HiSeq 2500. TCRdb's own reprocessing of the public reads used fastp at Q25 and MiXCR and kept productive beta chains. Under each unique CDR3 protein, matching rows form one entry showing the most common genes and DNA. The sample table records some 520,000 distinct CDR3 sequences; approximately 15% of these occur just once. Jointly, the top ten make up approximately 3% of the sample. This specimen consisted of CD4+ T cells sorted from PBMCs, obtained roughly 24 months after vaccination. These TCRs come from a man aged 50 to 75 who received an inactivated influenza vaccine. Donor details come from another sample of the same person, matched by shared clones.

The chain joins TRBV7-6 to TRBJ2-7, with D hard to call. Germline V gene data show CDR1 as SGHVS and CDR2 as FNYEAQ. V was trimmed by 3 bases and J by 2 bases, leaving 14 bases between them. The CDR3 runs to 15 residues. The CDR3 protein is CASSFSDGSAYEQYF. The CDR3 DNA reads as TGTGCCAGCAGCTTTAGTGACGGCAGCGCCTACGAGCAGTACTTC. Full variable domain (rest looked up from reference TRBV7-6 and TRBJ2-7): GAGVSQSPRYKVTKRGQDVALRCDPISGHVSLYWYRQALGQGPEFLTYFNYEAQQDKSGLPNDRFSAERPEGSISTLTIQRTEQRDSAMYRCASSFSDGSAYEQYFGPGTRLTVT.

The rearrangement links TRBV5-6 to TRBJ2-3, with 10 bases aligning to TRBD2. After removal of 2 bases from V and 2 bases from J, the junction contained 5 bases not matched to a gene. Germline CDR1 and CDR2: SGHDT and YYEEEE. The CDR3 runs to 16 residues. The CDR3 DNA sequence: TGTGCCAGCAGCTTCGGACTAGCGGAGCTCACAGATACGCAGTATTTT. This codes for CASSFGLAELTDTQYF.

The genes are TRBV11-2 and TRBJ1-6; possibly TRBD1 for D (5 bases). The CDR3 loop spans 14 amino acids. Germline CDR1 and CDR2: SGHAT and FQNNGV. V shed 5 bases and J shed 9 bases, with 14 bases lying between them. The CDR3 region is CASSPNRGVSPLHF. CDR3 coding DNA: TGTGCCAGCAGCCCTAACCGGGGGGTTTCACCCCTCCACTTT.

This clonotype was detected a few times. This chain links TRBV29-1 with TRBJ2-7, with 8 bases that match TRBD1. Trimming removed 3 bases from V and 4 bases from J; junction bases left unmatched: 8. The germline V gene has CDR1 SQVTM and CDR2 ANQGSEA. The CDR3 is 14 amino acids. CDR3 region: CSVEDPDREYEQYF. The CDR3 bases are TGCAGCGTTGAGGACCCGGACAGGGAATACGAGCAGTACTTC.

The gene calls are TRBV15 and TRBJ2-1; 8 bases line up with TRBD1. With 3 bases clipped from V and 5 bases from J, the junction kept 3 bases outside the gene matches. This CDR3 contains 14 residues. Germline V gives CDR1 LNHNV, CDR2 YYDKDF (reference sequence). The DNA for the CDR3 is TGTGCCACCAGCAGGACAGGGGTCCACAATGAGCAGTTCTTC. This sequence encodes CATSRTGVHNEQFF.

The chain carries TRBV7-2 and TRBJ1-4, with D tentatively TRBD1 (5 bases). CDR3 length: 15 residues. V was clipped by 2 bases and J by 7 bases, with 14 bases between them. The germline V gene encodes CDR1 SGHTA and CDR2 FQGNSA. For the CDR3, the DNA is TGTGCCAGCAGCTTAACCCTGTGGGGGTTTGAAAAACTGTTTTTT. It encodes CASSLTLWGFEKLFF.

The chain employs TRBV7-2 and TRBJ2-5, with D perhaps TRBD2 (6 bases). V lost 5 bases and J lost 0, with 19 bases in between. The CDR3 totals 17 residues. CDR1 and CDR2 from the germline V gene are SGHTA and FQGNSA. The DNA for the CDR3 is TGTGCCAGCAGCCCCCGACCGGGACGGGGGTACCAAGAGACCCAGTACTTC. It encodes CASSPRPGRGYQETQYF. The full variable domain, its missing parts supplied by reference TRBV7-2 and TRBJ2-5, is GAGVSQSPSNKVTEKGKDVELRCDPISGHTALYWYRQSLGQGLEFLIYFQGNSAPDKSGLPSDRFSAERTGGSVSTLTIQRTQQEDSAVYLCASSPRPGRGYQETQYFGPGTRLLVL.

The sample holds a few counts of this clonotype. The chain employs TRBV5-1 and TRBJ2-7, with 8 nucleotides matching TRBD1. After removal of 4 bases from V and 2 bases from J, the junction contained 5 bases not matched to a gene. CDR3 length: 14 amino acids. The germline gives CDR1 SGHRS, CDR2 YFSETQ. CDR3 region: CASSGTGGTYEQYF. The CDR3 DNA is TGCGCCAGCAGCGGTACAGGGGGAACCTACGAGCAGTACTTC.

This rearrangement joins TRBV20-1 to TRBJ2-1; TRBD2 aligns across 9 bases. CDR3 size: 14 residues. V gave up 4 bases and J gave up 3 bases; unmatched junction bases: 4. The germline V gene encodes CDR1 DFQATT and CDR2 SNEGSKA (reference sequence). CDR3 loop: CSATAREGYNEQFF. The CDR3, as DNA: TGCAGTGCTACTGCGCGGGAGGGCTACAATGAGCAGTTCTTC.

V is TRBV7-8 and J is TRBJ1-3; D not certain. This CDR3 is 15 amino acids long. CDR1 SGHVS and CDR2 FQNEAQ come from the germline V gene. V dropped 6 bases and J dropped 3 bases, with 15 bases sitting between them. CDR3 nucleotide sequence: TGTGCCAGCAGGCCCGTAGGCCCGGGTGGAAACACCATATATTTT. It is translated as CASRPVGPGGNTIYF. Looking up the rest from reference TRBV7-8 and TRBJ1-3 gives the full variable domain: GAGVSQSPRYKVAKRGQDVALRCDPISGHVSLFWYQQALGQGPEFLTYFQNEAQLDKSGLPSDRFFAERPEGSVSTLKIQRTQQEDSAVYLCASRPVGPGGNTIYFGEGSWLTVV.

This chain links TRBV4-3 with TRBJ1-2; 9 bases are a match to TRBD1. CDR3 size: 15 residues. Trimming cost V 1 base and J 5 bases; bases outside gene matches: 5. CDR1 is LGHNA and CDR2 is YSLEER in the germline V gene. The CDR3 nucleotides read TGCGCCAGCAGCCAAGCGGGACAGGGTGGTTATGGCTACACCTTC. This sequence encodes CASSQAGQGGYGYTF.

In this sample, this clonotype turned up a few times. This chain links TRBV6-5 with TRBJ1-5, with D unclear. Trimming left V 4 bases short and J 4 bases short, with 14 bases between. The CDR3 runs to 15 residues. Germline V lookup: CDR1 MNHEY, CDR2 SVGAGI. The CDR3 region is CASSSTGRLNQPQHF. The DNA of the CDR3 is TGTGCCAGCAGTTCCACCGGACGGTTAAATCAGCCCCAGCATTTT.

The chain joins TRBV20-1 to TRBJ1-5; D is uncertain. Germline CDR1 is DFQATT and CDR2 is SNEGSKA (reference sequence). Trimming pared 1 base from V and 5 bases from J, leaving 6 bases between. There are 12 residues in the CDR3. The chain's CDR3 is CSARGFDQPQHF. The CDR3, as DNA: TGCAGTGCTAGAGGGTTTGATCAGCCCCAGCATTTT.

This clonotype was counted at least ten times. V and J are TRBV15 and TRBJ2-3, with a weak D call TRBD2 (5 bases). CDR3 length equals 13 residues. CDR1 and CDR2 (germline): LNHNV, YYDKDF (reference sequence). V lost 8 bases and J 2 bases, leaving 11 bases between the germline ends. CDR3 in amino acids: CATGHGNTDTQYF. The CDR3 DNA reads TGTGCCACCGGGCACGGGAACACAGATACGCAGTATTTT. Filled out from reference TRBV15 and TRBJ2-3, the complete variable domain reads DAMVIQNPRYQVTQFGKPVTLSCSQTLNHNVMYWYQQKSSQAPKLLFHYYDKDFNNEADTPDNFQSRRPNTSFCFLDIRSPGLGDTAMYLCATGHGNTDTQYFGPGTRLTVL.

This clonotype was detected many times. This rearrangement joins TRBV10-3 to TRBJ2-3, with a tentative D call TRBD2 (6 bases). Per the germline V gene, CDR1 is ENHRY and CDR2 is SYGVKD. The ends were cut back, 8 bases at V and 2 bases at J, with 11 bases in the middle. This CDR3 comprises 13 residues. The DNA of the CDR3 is TGTGCCATCTTGGGACTCGACACAGATACGCAGTATTTT. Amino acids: CAILGLDTDTQYF.

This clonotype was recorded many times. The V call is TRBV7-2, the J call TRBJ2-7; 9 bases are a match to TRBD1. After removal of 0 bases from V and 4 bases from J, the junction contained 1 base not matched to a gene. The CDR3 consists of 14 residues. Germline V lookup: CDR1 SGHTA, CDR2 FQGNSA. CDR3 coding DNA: TGTGCCAGCAGCTTAGCCGGGACAGGGTACGAGCAGTACTTC. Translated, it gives CASSLAGTGYEQYF.

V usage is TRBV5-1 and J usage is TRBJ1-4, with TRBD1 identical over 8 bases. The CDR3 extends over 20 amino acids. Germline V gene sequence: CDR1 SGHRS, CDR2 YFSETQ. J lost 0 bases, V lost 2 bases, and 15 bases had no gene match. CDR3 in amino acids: CASSFLPRQGRLPTNEKLFF. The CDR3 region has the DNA TGCGCCAGCAGCTTTCTTCCTCGACAGGGGCGCTTACCAACTAATGAAAAACTGTTTTTT. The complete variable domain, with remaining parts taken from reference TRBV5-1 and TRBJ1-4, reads KAGVTQTPRYLIKTRGQQVTLSCSPISGHRSVSWYQQTPGQGLQFLFEYFSETQRNKGNFPGRFSGRQFSNSRSEMNVSTLELGDSALYLCASSFLPRQGRLPTNEKLFFGSGTQLSVL.

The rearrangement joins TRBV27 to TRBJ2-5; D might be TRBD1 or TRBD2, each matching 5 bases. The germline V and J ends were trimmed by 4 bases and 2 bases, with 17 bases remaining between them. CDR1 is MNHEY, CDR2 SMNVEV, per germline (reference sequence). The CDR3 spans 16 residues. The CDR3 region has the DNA TGTGCCAGCAGTTCCCTAGGGCAGGGACGACAAGAGACCCAGTACTTC. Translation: CASSSLGQGRQETQYF.

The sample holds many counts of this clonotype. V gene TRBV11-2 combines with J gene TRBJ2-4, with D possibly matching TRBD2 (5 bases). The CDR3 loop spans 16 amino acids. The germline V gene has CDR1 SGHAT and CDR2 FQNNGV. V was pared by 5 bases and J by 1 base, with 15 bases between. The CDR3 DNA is TGTGCCAGCAGCCCACAACCCGGGGTCGCCAAAAACATTCAGTACTTC. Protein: CASSPQPGVAKNIQYF.

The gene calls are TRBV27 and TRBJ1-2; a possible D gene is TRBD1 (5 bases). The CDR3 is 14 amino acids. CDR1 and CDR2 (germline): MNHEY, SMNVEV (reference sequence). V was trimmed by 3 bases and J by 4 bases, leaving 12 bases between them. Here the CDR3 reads CASSFGGTVYGYTF. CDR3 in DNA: TGTGCCAGCAGTTTTGGGGGTACAGTCTATGGCTACACCTTC.

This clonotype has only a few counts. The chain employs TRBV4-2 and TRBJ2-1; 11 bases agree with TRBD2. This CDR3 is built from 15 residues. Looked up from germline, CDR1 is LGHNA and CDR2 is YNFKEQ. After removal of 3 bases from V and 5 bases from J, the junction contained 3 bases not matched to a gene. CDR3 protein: CASSHPTSGNNEQFF. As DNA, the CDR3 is TGTGCCAGCAGCCACCCGACTAGCGGGAACAATGAGCAGTTCTTC.

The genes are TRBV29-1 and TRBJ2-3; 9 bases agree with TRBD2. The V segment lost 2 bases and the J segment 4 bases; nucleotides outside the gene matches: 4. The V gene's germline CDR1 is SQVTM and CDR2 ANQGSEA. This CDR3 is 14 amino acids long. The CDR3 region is CSVELAGIADTQYF. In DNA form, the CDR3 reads TGCAGCGTTGAACTAGCGGGAATCGCAGATACGCAGTATTTT.

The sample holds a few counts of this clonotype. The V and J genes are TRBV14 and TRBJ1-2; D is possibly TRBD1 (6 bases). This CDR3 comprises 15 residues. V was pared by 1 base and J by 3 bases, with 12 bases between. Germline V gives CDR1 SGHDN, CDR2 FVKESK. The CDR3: CASSQVGGRDYGYTF. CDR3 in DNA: TGTGCCAGCAGCCAAGTGGGGGGGCGCGACTATGGCTACACCTTC.

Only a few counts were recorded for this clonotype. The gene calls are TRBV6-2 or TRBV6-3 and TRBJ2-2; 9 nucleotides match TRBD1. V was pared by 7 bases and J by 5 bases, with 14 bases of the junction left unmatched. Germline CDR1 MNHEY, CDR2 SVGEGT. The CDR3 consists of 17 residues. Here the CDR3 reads CASTTTEGQGYTGELFF. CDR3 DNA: TGTGCCAGCACCACTACAGAGGGACAGGGCTATACCGGGGAGCTGTTTTTT.

The CDR3 DNA is TGTGCCACCAGTGACATCCAGGGGGCGGTTCAGCCCCAGCATTTT. Residues: CATSDIQGAVQPQHF. This chain joins TRBV24-1 and TRBJ1-5; the match to TRBD1 covers 8 bases. Germline V gene sequence: CDR1 KGHDR, CDR2 SFDVKD. J lost 6 bases, V lost 4 bases, and 7 bases had no gene match. This CDR3 is 15 amino acids long.

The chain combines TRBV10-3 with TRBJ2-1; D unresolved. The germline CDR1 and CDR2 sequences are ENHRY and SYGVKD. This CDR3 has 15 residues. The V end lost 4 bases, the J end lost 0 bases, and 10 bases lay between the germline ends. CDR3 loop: CAISGSGISYNEQFF. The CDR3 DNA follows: TGTGCCATCAGTGGCTCAGGAATCTCCTACAATGAGCAGTTCTTC.

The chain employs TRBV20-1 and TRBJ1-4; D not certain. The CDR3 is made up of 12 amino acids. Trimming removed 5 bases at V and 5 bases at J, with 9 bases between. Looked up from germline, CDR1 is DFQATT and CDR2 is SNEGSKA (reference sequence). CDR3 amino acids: CSAPGPNEKLFF. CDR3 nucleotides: TGCAGTGCTCCCGGGCCGAATGAAAAACTGTTTTTT.

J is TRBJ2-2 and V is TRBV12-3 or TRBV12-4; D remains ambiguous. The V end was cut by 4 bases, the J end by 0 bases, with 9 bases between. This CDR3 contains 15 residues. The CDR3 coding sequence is TGTGCCAGCAGTTATCACGGCGCGAACACCGGGGAGCTGTTTTTT. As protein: CASSYHGANTGELFF.